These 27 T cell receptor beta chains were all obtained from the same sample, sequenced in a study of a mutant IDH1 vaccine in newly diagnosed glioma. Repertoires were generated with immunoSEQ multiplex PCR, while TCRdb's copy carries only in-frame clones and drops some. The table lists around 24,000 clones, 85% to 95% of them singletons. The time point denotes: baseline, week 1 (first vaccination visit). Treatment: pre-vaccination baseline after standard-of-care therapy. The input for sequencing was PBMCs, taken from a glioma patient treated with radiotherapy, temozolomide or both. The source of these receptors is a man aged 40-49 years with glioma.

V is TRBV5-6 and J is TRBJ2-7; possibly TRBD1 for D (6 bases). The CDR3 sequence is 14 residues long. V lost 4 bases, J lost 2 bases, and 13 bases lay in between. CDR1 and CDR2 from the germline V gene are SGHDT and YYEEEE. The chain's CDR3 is CASSLRQDPYEQYF. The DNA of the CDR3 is TGTGCCAGCAGCCTAAGACAGGATCCCTACGAGCAGTACTTC.

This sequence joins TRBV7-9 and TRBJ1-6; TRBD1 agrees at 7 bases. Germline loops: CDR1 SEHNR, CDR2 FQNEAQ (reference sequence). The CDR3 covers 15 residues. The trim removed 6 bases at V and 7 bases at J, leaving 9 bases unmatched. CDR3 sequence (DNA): TGTGCCAGCAGACCTGGACAGGAGGCCAATTCACCCCTCCACTTT. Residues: CASRPGQEANSPLHF.

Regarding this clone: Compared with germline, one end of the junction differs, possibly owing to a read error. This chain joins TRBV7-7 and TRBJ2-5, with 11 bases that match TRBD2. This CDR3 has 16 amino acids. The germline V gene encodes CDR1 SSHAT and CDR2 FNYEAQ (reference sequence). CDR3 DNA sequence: TGTGCTAGCAGCTTAGCGCCCACTAGCGGGAGCGAGACCCAGTACTTC. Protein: CASSLAPTSGSETQYF.

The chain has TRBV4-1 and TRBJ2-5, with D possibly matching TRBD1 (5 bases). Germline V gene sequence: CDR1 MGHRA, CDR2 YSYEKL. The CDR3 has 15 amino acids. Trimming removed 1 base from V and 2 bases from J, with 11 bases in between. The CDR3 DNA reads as TGCGCCAGCAGCCAAGGACAGCTGCCTCAAGAGACCCAGTACTTC. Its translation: CASSQGQLPQETQYF.

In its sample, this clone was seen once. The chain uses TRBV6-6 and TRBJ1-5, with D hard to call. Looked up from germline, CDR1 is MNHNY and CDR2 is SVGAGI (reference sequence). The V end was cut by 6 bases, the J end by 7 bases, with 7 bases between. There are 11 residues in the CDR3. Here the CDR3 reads CASSGGQPQHF. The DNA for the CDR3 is TGTGCCAGCAGCGGTGGGCAGCCCCAGCATTTT.

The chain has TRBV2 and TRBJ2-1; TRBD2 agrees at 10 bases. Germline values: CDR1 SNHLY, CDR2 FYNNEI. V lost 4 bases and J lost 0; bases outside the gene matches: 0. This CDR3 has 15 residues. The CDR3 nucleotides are TGTGCCAGCAGTGTAGCGGGAGGCTCCTACAATGAGCAGTTCTTC. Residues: CASSVAGGSYNEQFF.

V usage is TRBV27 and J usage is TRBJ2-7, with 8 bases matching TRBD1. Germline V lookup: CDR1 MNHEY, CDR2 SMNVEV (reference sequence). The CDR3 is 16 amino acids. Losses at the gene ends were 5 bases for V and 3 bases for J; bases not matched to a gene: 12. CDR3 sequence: CASSASQGDFYYEQYF. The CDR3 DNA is TGTGCCAGCAGTGCCTCACAGGGGGATTTTTACTACGAGCAGTACTTC.

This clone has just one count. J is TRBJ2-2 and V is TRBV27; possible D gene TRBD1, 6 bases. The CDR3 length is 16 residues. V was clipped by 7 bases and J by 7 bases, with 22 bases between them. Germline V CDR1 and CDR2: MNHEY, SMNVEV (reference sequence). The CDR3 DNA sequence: TGTGCCAGCAACCCCAACGGGGACATTAAAGGCGGGGAGCTGTTTTTT. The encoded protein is CASNPNGDIKGGELFF.

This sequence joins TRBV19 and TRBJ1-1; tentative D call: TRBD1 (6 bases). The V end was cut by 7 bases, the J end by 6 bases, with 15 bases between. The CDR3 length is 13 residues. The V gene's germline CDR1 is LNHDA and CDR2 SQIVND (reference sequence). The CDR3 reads CASTRGGLPEAFF. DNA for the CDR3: TGTGCCAGTACGCGTGGGGGGCTCCCTGAAGCTTTCTTT. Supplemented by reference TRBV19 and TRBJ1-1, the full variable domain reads DGGITQSPKYLFRKEGQNVTLSCEQNLNHDAMYWYRQDPGQGLRLIYYSQIVNDFQKGDIAEGYSVSREKKESFPLTVTSAQKNPTAFYLCASTRGGLPEAFFGQGTRLTVV.

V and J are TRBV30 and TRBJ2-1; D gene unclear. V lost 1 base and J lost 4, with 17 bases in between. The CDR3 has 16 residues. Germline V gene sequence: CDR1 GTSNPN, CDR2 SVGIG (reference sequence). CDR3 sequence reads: CAWSASHSQLYNEQFF. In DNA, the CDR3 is TGTGCCTGGAGTGCATCGCACTCGCAATTATACAATGAGCAGTTCTTC.

CDR3 coding DNA: TGTGCCAGCAGCCCGGACCCTATCGGGAGTCAGCCCCAGCATTTT. Its translation: CASSPDPIGSQPQHF. This chain connects TRBV2 to TRBJ1-5; D unresolved. Germline values: CDR1 SNHLY, CDR2 FYNNEI. The CDR3 totals 15 residues. Trimming took off 6 bases at V and 6 bases at J, with 18 bases between the two ends.

CDR3 region: CASSLEGAVYKAFF. For the CDR3, the DNA is TGTGCCAGCAGCTTGGAAGGGGCTGTCTACAAAGCTTTCTTT. V usage is TRBV5-6 and J usage is TRBJ1-1; D possibly corresponds to TRBD1 (5 bases). This CDR3 comprises 14 residues. V shed 0 bases and J shed 9 bases, with 15 bases lying between them. The germline gives CDR1 SGHDT, CDR2 YYEEEE. The variable domain in full, completed from reference TRBV5-6 and TRBJ1-1, reads DAGVTQSPTHLIKTRGQQVTLRCSPKSGHDTVSWYQQALGQGPQFIFQYYEEEERQRGNFPDRFSGHQFPNYSSELNVNALLLGDSALYLCASSLEGAVYKAFFGQGTRLTVV.

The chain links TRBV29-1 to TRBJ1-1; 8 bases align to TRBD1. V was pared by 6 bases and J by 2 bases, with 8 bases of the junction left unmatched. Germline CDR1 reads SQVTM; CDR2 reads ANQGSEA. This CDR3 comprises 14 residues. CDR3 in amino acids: CSVSQGTGNTEAFF. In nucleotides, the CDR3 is TGCAGCGTCTCCCAGGGGACAGGTAACACTGAAGCTTTCTTT.

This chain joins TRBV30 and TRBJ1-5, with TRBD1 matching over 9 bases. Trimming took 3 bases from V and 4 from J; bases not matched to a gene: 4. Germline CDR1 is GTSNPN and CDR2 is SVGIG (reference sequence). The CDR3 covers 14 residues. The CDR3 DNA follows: TGTGCCTGGAGAGGGGACAGGGCAAATCAGCCCCAGCATTTT. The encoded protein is CAWRGDRANQPQHF.

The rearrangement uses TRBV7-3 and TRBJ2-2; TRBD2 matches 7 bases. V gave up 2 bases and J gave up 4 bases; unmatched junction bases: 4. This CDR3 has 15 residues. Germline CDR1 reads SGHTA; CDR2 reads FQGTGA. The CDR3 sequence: CASSLRQRGTGELFF. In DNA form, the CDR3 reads TGTGCCAGCAGCTTACGTCAGCGGGGCACCGGGGAGCTGTTTTTT.

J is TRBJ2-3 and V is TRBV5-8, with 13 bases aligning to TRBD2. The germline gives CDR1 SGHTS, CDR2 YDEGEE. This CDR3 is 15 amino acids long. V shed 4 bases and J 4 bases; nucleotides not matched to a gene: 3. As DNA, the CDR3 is TGTGCCAGCAGCCTAGGGACTAGCGGGGCAGATACGCAGTATTTT. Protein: CASSLGTSGADTQYF. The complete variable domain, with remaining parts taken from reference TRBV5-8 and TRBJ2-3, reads EAGVTQSPTHLIKTRGQQATLRCSPISGHTSVYWYQQALGLGLQFLLWYDEGEERNRGNFPPRFSGRQFPNYSSELNVNALELEDSALYLCASSLGTSGADTQYFGPGTRLTVL.

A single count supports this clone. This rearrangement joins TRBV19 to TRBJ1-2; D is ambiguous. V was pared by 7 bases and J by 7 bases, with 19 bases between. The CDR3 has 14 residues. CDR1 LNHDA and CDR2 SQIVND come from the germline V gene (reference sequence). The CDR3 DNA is TGTGCCAGTACTCCCGTACCGGGGTATCGTGGCTACACCTTC. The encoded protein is CASTPVPGYRGYTF.

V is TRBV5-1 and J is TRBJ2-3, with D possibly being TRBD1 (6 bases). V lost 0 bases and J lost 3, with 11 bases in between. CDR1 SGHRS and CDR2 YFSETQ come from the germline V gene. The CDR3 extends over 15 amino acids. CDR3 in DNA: TGCGCCAGCAGCTTGGTACAGGGCCGGACAGATACGCAGTATTTT. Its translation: CASSLVQGRTDTQYF.

CDR3 nucleotides: TGTGCCAGCAGTTTACAGACAGTACCCTCTGGAAACACCATATATTTT. The encoded protein is CASSLQTVPSGNTIYF. This chain connects TRBV28 to TRBJ1-3; D perhaps matches TRBD1 (5 bases). The V gene lost 2 bases and the J gene lost 0 bases, with 11 bases spanning the gap. Germline V gives CDR1 MDHEN, CDR2 SYDVKM. This CDR3 is 16 amino acids long. The complete variable domain, with remaining parts taken from reference TRBV28 and TRBJ1-3, reads DVKVTQSSRYLVKRTGEKVFLECVQDMDHENMFWYRQDPGLGLRLIYFSYDVKMKEKGDIPEGYSVSREKKERFSLILESASTNQTSMYLCASSLQTVPSGNTIYFGEGSWLTVV.

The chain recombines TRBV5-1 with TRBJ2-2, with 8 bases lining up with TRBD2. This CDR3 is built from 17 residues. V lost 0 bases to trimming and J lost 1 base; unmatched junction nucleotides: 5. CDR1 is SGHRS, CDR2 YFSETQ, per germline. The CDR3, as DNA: TGCGCCAGCAGCTTGGAGGCTAGCGGGCGGAACACCGGGGAGCTGTTTTTT. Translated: CASSLEASGRNTGELFF.

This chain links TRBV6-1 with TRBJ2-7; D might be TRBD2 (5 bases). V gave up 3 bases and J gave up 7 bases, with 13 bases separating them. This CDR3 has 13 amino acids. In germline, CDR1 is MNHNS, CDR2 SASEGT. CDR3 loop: CASSENTGGEQYF. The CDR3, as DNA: TGTGCCAGCAGTGAGAACACGGGCGGGGAGCAGTACTTC.

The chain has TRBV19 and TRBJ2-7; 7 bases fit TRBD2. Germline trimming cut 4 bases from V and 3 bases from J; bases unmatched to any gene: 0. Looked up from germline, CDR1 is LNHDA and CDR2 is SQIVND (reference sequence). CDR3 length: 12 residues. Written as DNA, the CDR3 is TGTGCCAGTAGTAGCGGGAGCTACGAGCAGTACTTC. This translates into CASSSGSYEQYF.

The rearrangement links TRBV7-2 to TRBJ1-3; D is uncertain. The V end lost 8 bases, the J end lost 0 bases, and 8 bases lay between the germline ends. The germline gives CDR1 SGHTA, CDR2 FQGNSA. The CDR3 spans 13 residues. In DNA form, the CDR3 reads TGTGCCAGCTCGGGCCTCTCTGGAAACACCATATATTTT. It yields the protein CASSGLSGNTIYF.

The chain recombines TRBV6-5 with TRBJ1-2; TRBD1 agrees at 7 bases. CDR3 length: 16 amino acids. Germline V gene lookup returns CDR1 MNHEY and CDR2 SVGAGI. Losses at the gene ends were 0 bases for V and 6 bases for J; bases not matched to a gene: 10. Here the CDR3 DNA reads TGTGCCAGCAGTTACTCTTCTACCGACAGGGACGATGGCTACACCTTC. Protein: CASSYSSTDRDDGYTF.

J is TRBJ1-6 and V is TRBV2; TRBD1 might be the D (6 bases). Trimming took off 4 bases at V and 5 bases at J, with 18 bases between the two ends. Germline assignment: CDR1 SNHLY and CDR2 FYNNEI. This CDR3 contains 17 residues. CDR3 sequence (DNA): TGTGCCAGCAGTGTAATTTTAACAGGGAGAGATAATTCACCCCTCCACTTT. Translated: CASSVILTGRDNSPLHF.

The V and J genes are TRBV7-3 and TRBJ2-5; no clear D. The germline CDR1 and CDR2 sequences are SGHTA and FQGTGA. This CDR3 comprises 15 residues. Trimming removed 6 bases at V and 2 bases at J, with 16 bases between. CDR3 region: CASSVDGRPQETQYF. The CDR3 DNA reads TGTGCCAGCAGTGTCGACGGCCGACCGCAAGAGACCCAGTACTTC.

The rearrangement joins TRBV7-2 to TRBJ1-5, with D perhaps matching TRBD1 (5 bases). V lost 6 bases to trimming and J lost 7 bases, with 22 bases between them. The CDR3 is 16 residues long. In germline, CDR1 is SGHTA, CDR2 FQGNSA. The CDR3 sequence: CASSQNSQGVGQPQHF. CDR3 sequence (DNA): TGTGCCAGCAGTCAAAACTCTCAGGGCGTTGGCCAGCCCCAGCATTTT.